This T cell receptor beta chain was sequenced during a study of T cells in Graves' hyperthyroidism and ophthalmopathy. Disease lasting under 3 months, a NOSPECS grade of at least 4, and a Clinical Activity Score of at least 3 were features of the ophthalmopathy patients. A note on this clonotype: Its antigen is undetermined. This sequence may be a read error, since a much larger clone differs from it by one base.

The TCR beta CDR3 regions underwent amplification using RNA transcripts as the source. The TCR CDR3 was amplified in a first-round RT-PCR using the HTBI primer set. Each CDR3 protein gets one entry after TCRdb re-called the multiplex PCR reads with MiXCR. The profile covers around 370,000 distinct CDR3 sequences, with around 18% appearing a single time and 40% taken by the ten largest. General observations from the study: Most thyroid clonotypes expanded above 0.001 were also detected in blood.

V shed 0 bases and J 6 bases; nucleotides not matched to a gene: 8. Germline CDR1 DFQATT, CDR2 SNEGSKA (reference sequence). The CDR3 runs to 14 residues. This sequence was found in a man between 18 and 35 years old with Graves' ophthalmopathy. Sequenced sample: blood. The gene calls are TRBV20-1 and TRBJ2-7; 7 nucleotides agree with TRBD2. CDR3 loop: CSARDSGGGFEQYF. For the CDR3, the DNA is TGCAGTGCTAGAGATTCGGGGGGTGGATTCGAGCAGTACTTC.